The 26 T cell receptor beta chains listed next were all sequenced from one sample in a study of T cell responses to AZD1222 COVID-19 vaccine. TCRdb's copy holds only in-frame clones and misses some; the assay was immunoSEQ multiplex PCR. In the table there are 130,000 or so clones, 85% to 95% of which are singletons. The sample here was peripheral blood, taken on day 0 of AZD1222 vaccination. The receptors derive from an adult in good health.

The chain carries TRBV19 and TRBJ2-3, with D hard to call. The CDR3 has 14 residues. The V gene lost 3 bases and the J gene lost 0 bases, with 7 bases spanning the gap. Looked up from germline, CDR1 is LNHDA and CDR2 is SQIVND (reference sequence). CDR3 region: CASSMKPSTDTQYF. CDR3 bases: TGTGCCAGTAGTATGAAGCCAAGCACAGATACGCAGTATTTT. The whole variable domain, remainder taken from reference TRBV19 and TRBJ2-3, is DGGITQSPKYLFRKEGQNVTLSCEQNLNHDAMYWYRQDPGQGLRLIYYSQIVNDFQKGDIAEGYSVSREKKESFPLTVTSAQKNPTAFYLCASSMKPSTDTQYFGPGTRLTVL.

The rearrangement links TRBV10-3 to TRBJ2-2; 9 nucleotides match TRBD1. J lost 5 bases, V lost 6 bases, and 7 bases had no gene match. Germline V CDR1 and CDR2: ENHRY, SYGVKD. This CDR3 region has 15 residues. Here the CDR3 DNA reads TGTGCCATCAGAACAGGGGGCTTGAGGACCGGGGAGCTGTTTTTT. Translation: CAIRTGGLRTGELFF.

V usage is TRBV6-9 and J usage is TRBJ1-2; D is perhaps TRBD1 (6 bases). Trimming removed 0 bases from V and 8 bases from J, with 16 bases in between. The CDR3 is 15 residues long. CDR1 is MNHGY and CDR2 is SVAAGI in the germline V gene. The CDR3 DNA sequence: TGTGCCAGCAGTTATTCGTGGGGGCCCTGGGGAGGCTACACCTTC. It codes for CASSYSWGPWGGYTF.

This chain uses TRBV5-4 with TRBJ1-4; 8 nucleotides line up with TRBD1. This CDR3 is built from 14 residues. Germline values: CDR1 SGHNT, CDR2 YYREEE (reference sequence). Trimming took 0 bases from V and 5 from J; bases not matched to a gene: 0. DNA of the CDR3: TGTGCCAGCAGCTTGGACAGGGGGAATGAAAAACTGTTTTTT. Residues: CASSLDRGNEKLFF.

This clone was counted once. Here the CDR3 reads CASSRQGVDYGYTF. DNA of the CDR3: TGTGCCAGCAGCCGACAGGGGGTAGACTATGGCTACACCTTC. The chain uses TRBV3-1 (or the pseudogene TRBV3-2) and TRBJ1-2; the match to TRBD1 covers 9 bases. The V and J ends lost 4 bases and 3 bases, in that order; junction bases with no gene match: 3. Germline V lookup: CDR1 LGHDT, CDR2 YNNKEL (reference sequence). The CDR3 contains 14 residues.

The rearrangement uses TRBV9 and TRBJ2-1; tentative D call: TRBD1 (6 bases). In germline, CDR1 is SGDLS, CDR2 YYNGEE. This CDR3 is built from 13 residues. V gave up 3 bases and J gave up 9 bases, with 13 bases separating them. The CDR3: CASSAHTGTEQFF. CDR3 DNA: TGTGCCAGCAGCGCCCACACAGGGACTGAGCAGTTCTTC.

The genes are TRBV5-4 and TRBJ1-4, with 10 bases aligning to TRBD1. CDR1 and CDR2 from the germline V gene are SGHNT and YYREEE (reference sequence). CDR3 size: 17 residues. J was trimmed by 3 bases and V by 3 bases; bases with no gene match: 8. CDR3 in DNA: TGTGCCAGCAGCTCGGGGACAGGGGTGGTCGCTAATGAAAAACTGTTTTTT. It is translated as CASSSGTGVVANEKLFF.

This chain joins TRBV11-2 and TRBJ2-7; 8 positions match TRBD2. The CDR3 is 16 amino acids. CDR1 and CDR2 from the germline V gene are SGHAT and FQNNGV. V dropped 5 bases and J dropped 4; count of bases not matched to a gene: 13. The CDR3 protein is CASSPTAGGRSYEQYF. Here the CDR3 DNA reads TGTGCCAGCAGCCCCACGGCGGGGGGCAGGTCGTACGAGCAGTACTTC.

The V call is TRBV5-1, the J call TRBJ1-2, with no clear D. Trimming left V 1 base short and J 4 bases short, with 11 bases between. CDR3 length: 14 residues. From germline, CDR1 is SGHRS and CDR2 YFSETQ. The DNA for the CDR3 is TGCGCCAGCAGCTTGTGGTCGGGGATCTATGGCTACACCTTC. Its translation: CASSLWSGIYGYTF.

This sequence joins TRBV19 and TRBJ1-5, with unresolved D. Germline-derived CDR1 and CDR2 are LNHDA and SQIVND (reference sequence). This CDR3 is 15 amino acids long. Trimming cost V 10 bases and J 0 bases, with 16 bases left between them. The DNA of the CDR3 is TGTGCCACCCACAGCAGTTTGTTTAGCAATCAGCCCCAGCATTTT. It is translated as CATHSSLFSNQPQHF.

This chain's CDR3 is CASGQDFSYEQYF. In DNA form, the CDR3 reads TGCGCCAGCGGACAGGATTTCTCCTACGAGCAGTACTTC. The genes are TRBV10-2 and TRBJ2-7; 7 nucleotides line up with TRBD1. Germline V gene data show CDR1 as WSHSY and CDR2 as SAAADI. This CDR3 has 13 residues. After removal of 8 bases from V and 0 bases from J, the junction contained 4 bases not matched to a gene.

The gene calls are TRBV9 and TRBJ2-2; TRBD1 is a possible D gene (6 bases). This CDR3 is built from 16 residues. Trimming cost V 4 bases and J 0 bases, with 13 bases left between them. The germline gives CDR1 SGDLS, CDR2 YYNGEE. The CDR3 DNA reads as TGTGCCAGCAGCCGGGGACAAGCTCCGAACACCGGGGAGCTGTTTTTT. As protein: CASSRGQAPNTGELFF.

The chain recombines TRBV2 with TRBJ2-7; perhaps TRBD1 as D (6 bases). CDR3 length equals 15 residues. Trimming removed 5 bases from V and 0 bases from J, with 14 bases in between. Germline CDR1 and CDR2: SNHLY and FYNNEI. The CDR3 region is CASSPGHLSSYEQYF. Written as DNA, the CDR3 is TGTGCCAGCAGTCCGGGACATTTAAGCTCCTACGAGCAGTACTTC.

The V call is TRBV7-9, the J call TRBJ1-2, with 7 bases lining up with TRBD1. CDR3 length equals 13 residues. Germline V gene data show CDR1 as SEHNR and CDR2 as FQNEAQ (reference sequence). J was trimmed by 3 bases and V by 7 bases; bases with no gene match: 5. The CDR3 region has the DNA TGTGCCAGCACGTCAGGGGGAGACTATGGCTACACCTTC. Residues: CASTSGGDYGYTF.

This chain joins TRBV3-1 (or the pseudogene TRBV3-2) and TRBJ1-2, with 7 bases identical to TRBD1. With V trimmed by 0 bases and J by 2 bases, 6 bases remained unmatched. Germline assignment: CDR1 LGHDT and CDR2 YNNKEL (reference sequence). The CDR3 extends over 16 amino acids. The CDR3 loop is CASSQERGRGNYGYTF. In DNA form, the CDR3 reads TGTGCCAGCAGCCAAGAGAGGGGGCGAGGAAACTATGGCTACACCTTC.

The V and J genes are TRBV7-2 and TRBJ1-4; D may be TRBD1 (5 bases). The CDR3 covers 14 residues. Germline lookup yields CDR1 SGHTA and CDR2 FQGNSA. The germline V and J ends were trimmed by 4 bases and 6 bases, with 12 bases remaining between them. The CDR3 DNA follows: TGTGCCAGCAGCTCGACACCGGGGGATGAAAAACTGTTTTTT. It encodes CASSSTPGDEKLFF.

The chain combines TRBV5-6 with TRBJ1-1, with a weak D call TRBD1 (5 bases). The CDR3 loop spans 14 amino acids. CDR1 SGHDT and CDR2 YYEEEE come from the germline V gene. The V end lost 1 base, the J end lost 2 bases, and 9 bases lay between the germline ends. This CDR3 reads CASSLRGKNTEAFF. CDR3 in DNA: TGTGCCAGCAGCTTGCGGGGGAAAAACACTGAAGCTTTCTTT.

The gene calls are TRBV13 and TRBJ1-4, with D unclear. Looked up from germline, CDR1 is PRHDT and CDR2 is FYEKMQ (reference sequence). The CDR3 length is 15 residues. V lost 5 bases and J lost 3, with 13 bases in between. CDR3 sequence (DNA): TGTGCCAGCAGCCCGGGGAGGGTCGCTAATGAAAAACTGTTTTTT. Protein product: CASSPGRVANEKLFF. The full variable domain, its missing parts supplied by reference TRBV13 and TRBJ1-4, is AAGVIQSPRHLIKEKRETATLKCYPIPRHDTVYWYQQGPGQDPQFLISFYEKMQSDKGSIPDRFSAQQFSDYHSELNMSSLELGDSALYFCASSPGRVANEKLFFGSGTQLSVL.

The rearrangement joins TRBV10-3 to TRBJ1-6; D is undetermined. Deletions cut 0 bases from V and 7 bases from J, with 4 bases between. Germline V gene data show CDR1 as ENHRY and CDR2 as SYGVKD. The CDR3 runs to 13 residues. CDR3 amino acids: CAISESGNSPLHF. DNA for the CDR3: TGTGCCATCAGTGAGTCCGGGAATTCACCCCTCCACTTT.

The rearrangement links TRBV5-1 to TRBJ2-5; TRBD2 is a possible D gene (6 bases). The CDR3 runs to 15 residues. Germline V gene sequence: CDR1 SGHRS, CDR2 YFSETQ. Trimming removed 4 bases at V and 1 base at J, with 14 bases between. CDR3 region: CASSPMGLPQETQYF. The DNA for the CDR3 is TGCGCCAGCAGCCCCATGGGACTGCCCCAAGAGACCCAGTACTTC.

This sequence joins TRBV6-1 and TRBJ1-1; weak D call: TRBD1 (5 bases). With 3 bases removed from V and 8 bases from J, the gap between germline ends came to 19 bases. The CDR3 consists of 15 residues. Germline V CDR1 and CDR2: MNHNS, SASEGT. CDR3 sequence reads: CASSEFLLRGSEAFF. CDR3 bases: TGTGCCAGCAGTGAGTTCCTATTAAGGGGTTCCGAAGCTTTCTTT.

The chain recombines TRBV7-6 with TRBJ2-3; D unresolved. Germline CDR1 SGHVS, CDR2 FNYEAQ. V lost 5 bases, J lost 8 bases, and 17 bases lay in between. This CDR3 spans 14 amino acids. Here the CDR3 DNA reads TGTGCCAGCAGCCCCGATCCCGTCTCCGGTACGCAGTATTTT. Its translation: CASSPDPVSGTQYF.

V usage is TRBV2 and J usage is TRBJ1-2, with D unclear. CDR3 length equals 14 residues. Germline lookup yields CDR1 SNHLY and CDR2 FYNNEI. Trimming took off 5 bases at V and 4 bases at J, with 14 bases between the two ends. The CDR3 here is CASSIRPRSYGYTF. CDR3 in DNA: TGTGCCAGCAGTATCAGGCCGAGGAGCTATGGCTACACCTTC. Drawing the rest from reference TRBV2 and TRBJ1-2, the complete variable domain is EPEVTQTPSHQVTQMGQEVILRCVPISNHLYFYWYRQILGQKVEFLVSFYNNEISEKSEIFDDQFSVERPDGSNFTLKIRSTKLEDSAMYFCASSIRPRSYGYTFGSGTRLTVV.

CDR3 bases: TGTGCCTGGAGTCTTAAAACCGGACTAGCAAACTATGGCTACACCTTC. Amino acids: CAWSLKTGLANYGYTF. The chain carries TRBV30 and TRBJ1-2; D call uncertain. Germline loops: CDR1 GTSNPN, CDR2 SVGIG (reference sequence). CDR3 length equals 16 residues. Trimming cost V 2 bases and J 2 bases, with 18 bases left between them.

With regard to this clone: One end of the junction does not line up with germline, which may come from a read error. The chain carries TRBV6-5 and TRBJ2-7; TRBD2 is a possible D gene (5 bases). The germline V gene has CDR1 MNHEY and CDR2 SVGAGI. The CDR3 loop spans 15 amino acids. The CDR3, as DNA: TGTGCCAGCAGTGACTCCGGGAAAATACCCTACGAGCAGTACTTC. It codes for CASSDSGKIPYEQYF.

The J gene is TRBJ1-1, the V gene TRBV11-2; 7 nucleotides align to TRBD1. V lost 6 bases and J lost 3; bases outside the gene matches: 31. CDR1 is SGHAT and CDR2 is FQNNGV in the germline V gene. The CDR3 length is 22 residues. CDR3 in amino acids: CASSLYRDSEPPTRGTDTEAFF. CDR3 nucleotides: TGTGCCAGCAGTTTGTACCGGGACAGCGAACCTCCCACTAGGGGTACGGACACTGAAGCTTTCTTT.